Listed here are 10 T cell receptor beta chains from one sample, sequenced in a study of blood T cells in healthy people across ages (dated by TCRdb to the mid-2010s). The library was obtained by 5' RACE. TCRdb shows the sequencer as Illumina HiSeq 2500. A second PCR of roughly 7 to 12 cycles was run with a J-beta primer mix and a sample-barcoded 5' primer. TCRdb trimmed public reads at Q25 via fastp, called clones via MiXCR and kept in-frame beta chains. Each entry is one CDR3 protein sequence, shown with its most common DNA and genes. The sample data list about 800,000 distinct CDR3 sequences, and roughly 60% of these were observed just once. Of the sample, roughly 22% falls within the top ten clones. The sequencing input was blood. The receptors stem from a man aged 25 to 40 in good health.

The chain carries TRBV6-2 or TRBV6-3 and TRBJ2-6, with 8 bases lining up with TRBD1. V lost 6 bases, J lost 0 bases, and 10 bases stayed unmatched. CDR3 length equals 18 residues. Germline assignment: CDR1 MNHEY and CDR2 SVGEGT. Here the CDR3 DNA reads TGTGCCAGCAGGACCGGGACAGGTCTAGCCTCTGGGGCCAACGTCCTGACTTTC. Amino acids: CASRTGTGLASGANVLTF.

The chain joins TRBV20-1 to TRBJ2-7; D ambiguous. Trimming removed 6 bases at V and 0 bases at J, with 12 bases between. The CDR3 is made up of 13 amino acids. Germline V lookup: CDR1 DFQATT, CDR2 SNEGSKA (reference sequence). CDR3 residues: CSALRPYSYEQYF. The CDR3 DNA is TGCAGTGCCCTCCGACCGTACTCCTACGAGCAGTACTTC.

The chain has TRBV29-1 and TRBJ2-3; D possibly uses TRBD1 or TRBD2 (5 bases each). Germline values: CDR1 SQVTM, CDR2 ANQGSEA. The CDR3 extends over 12 amino acids. V lost 7 bases and J 6 bases, leaving 14 bases between the germline ends. In nucleotides, the CDR3 is TGCAGCGGTGGGGGTGGGGGTGATACGCAGTATTTT. This codes for CSGGGGGDTQYF.

This chain uses TRBV10-3 with TRBJ2-5; D possibly corresponds to TRBD1 (5 bases). Per the germline V gene, CDR1 is ENHRY and CDR2 is SYGVKD. The CDR3 extends over 13 amino acids. Trimming pared 6 bases from V and 1 base from J, leaving 9 bases between. The CDR3 reads CAIRKDSQETQYF. As DNA, the CDR3 is TGTGCCATCAGGAAAGACAGCCAAGAGACCCAGTACTTC.

The chain joins TRBV7-2 to TRBJ2-1; TRBD1 matches at 10 bases. The CDR3 loop spans 14 amino acids. V was pared by 5 bases and J by 9 bases, with 7 bases of the junction left unmatched. The germline V gene has CDR1 SGHTA and CDR2 FQGNSA. The CDR3 sequence is CASSAGTGVGEQFF. CDR3 bases: TGTGCCAGCAGCGCCGGGACAGGGGTGGGTGAGCAGTTCTTC.

This clonotype has a single count. The V call is TRBV12-3 or TRBV12-4, the J call TRBJ2-1; 8 positions agree with TRBD2. This CDR3 spans 15 amino acids. Trimming cost V 6 bases and J 8 bases; bases outside gene matches: 12. The CDR3 coding sequence is TGTGCCAGCAGCGTTATCGGCGGGGGGACCGATGAGCAGTTCTTC. This codes for CASSVIGGGTDEQFF.

This clonotype was counted between two and nine times. The chain has TRBV27 and TRBJ2-1, with TRBD2 matching 10 bases. Looked up from germline, CDR1 is MNHEY and CDR2 is SMNVEV (reference sequence). This CDR3 spans 15 amino acids. V lost 5 bases and J lost 3; bases outside the gene matches: 4. CDR3 amino acids: CASSRGTSDYNEQFF. CDR3 DNA sequence: TGTGCCAGCAGTCGAGGGACTAGCGACTACAATGAGCAGTTCTTC.

The table lists this clonotype with a few counts. The CDR3 region has the DNA TGCAGCGTAGGCCGGGACTTTCCAGCCTACGAGCAGTACTTC. Protein: CSVGRDFPAYEQYF. The chain couples TRBV29-1 to TRBJ2-7, with a possible D match to TRBD2 (6 bases). V lost 6 bases and J 2 bases, leaving 17 bases between the germline ends. The germline gives CDR1 SQVTM, CDR2 ANQGSEA. The CDR3 runs 14 residues.

V gene TRBV20-1 combines with J gene TRBJ1-2, with a tentative D call TRBD1 (5 bases). The V end was cut by 4 bases, the J end by 7 bases, with 19 bases between. Germline CDR1 DFQATT, CDR2 SNEGSKA (reference sequence). The CDR3 contains 14 residues. This CDR3 reads CSATPQRGLGGYTF. As DNA, the CDR3 is TGCAGTGCTACCCCCCAGCGGGGGTTGGGTGGCTACACCTTC.

This rearrangement joins TRBV6-6 to TRBJ1-5; unclear D gene. The CDR3 consists of 16 residues. Germline V gives CDR1 MNHNY, CDR2 SVGAGI (reference sequence). Trimming shortened V by 6 bases and J by 1 base, and 16 bases separated the two germline ends. The CDR3 DNA is TGTGCCAGCAGCCCCCACGCCGCGGCGAGCAATCAGCCCCAGCATTTT. Translated, it gives CASSPHAAASNQPQHF.